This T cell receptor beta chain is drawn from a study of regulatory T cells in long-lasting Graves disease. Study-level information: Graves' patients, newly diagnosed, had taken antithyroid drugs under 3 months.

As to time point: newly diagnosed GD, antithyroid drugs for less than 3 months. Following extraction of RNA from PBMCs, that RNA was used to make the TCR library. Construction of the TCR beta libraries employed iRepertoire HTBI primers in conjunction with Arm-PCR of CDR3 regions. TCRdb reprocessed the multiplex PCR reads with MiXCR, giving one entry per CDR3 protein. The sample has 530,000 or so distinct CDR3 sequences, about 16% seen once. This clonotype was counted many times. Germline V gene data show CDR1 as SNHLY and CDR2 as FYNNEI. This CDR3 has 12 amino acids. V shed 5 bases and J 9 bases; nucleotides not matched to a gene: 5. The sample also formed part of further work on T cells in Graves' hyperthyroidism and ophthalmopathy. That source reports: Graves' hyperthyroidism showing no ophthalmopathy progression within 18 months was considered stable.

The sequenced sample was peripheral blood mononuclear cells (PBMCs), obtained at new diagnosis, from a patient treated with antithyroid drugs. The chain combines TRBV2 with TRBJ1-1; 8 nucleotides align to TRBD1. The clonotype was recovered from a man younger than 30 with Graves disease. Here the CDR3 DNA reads TGTGCCAGCAGTTTGGACAGGGTGAAAGCTTTCTTT. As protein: CASSLDRVKAFF.